What follows is one T cell receptor beta chain and its context. The data belong to a study of early T cells in non-severe SARS-CoV-2 infection. Background on the study: The authors sequenced bulk RNA from unsorted whole blood, leaving chains unpaired.

Unique molecular identifiers were added to individual cDNA molecules. MiXCR, applied by TCRdb to the 5' RACE reads, yields one record per CDR3 protein. The sample contains about 77,000 distinct CDR3 sequences, about 5% of which appear only once. CDR1 and CDR2 (germline): LNHDA, SQIVND (reference sequence). The CDR3 spans 19 residues. Trimming shortened V by 5 bases and J by 4 bases, and 29 bases separated the two germline ends. The chain is built from TRBV19 and TRBJ1-1; D might be TRBD1 (6 bases). This sequence was found in an adult who was a healthcare worker with PCR-confirmed SARS-CoV-2 infection or an uninfected control (not recorded which). The material sequenced was whole blood, taken at baseline. The CDR3 sequence: CASSSIKQGPRRMSTEAFF. CDR3 bases: TGTGCCAGTAGTTCCATCAAACAGGGCCCCAGGAGGATGAGCACTGAAGCTTTCTTT. Full variable domain (missing parts from reference TRBV19 and TRBJ1-1): DGGITQSPKYLFRKEGQNVTLSCEQNLNHDAMYWYRQDPGQGLRLIYYSQIVNDFQKGDIAEGYSVSREKKESFPLTVTSAQKNPTAFYLCASSSIKQGPRRMSTEAFFGQGTRLTVV.